The 13 T cell receptor beta chains below come from one sample, sequenced in a study of T cells in Graves' hyperthyroidism and ophthalmopathy. TCR beta CDR3 regions were amplified from RNA. First-round RT-PCR targeting the TCR CDR3 was performed with the HTBI primer set. TCRdb fed the multiplex PCR reads into MiXCR, producing one record per CDR3 protein. Among 350,000 or so distinct CDR3 sequences listed, 15% to 20% were seen once. The specimen sequenced was blood. These TCRs come from a woman in her twenties or thirties with Graves' hyperthyroidism that later progressed to Graves' ophthalmopathy.

This chain uses TRBV9 with TRBJ2-1; 8 bases are shared with TRBD1. The CDR3 covers 16 residues. In germline, CDR1 is SGDLS, CDR2 YYNGEE. After removal of 1 base from V and 7 bases from J, the junction contained 10 bases not matched to a gene. The CDR3 sequence is CASSVKRDRLGNEQFF. CDR3 nucleotide sequence: TGTGCCAGCAGCGTAAAACGGGACAGGTTGGGTAATGAGCAGTTCTTC.

This sequence joins TRBV3-1 and TRBJ1-2, with TRBD1 matching 10 bases. CDR1 and CDR2 (germline): LGHDT, YNNKEL (reference sequence). V trimming: 3 bases; J trimming: 3 bases; junction bases outside the gene matches: 7. The CDR3 sequence is 16 residues long. The DNA for the CDR3 is TGTGCCAGCAGCCACCCAGGACAGGGGGATTACTATGGCTACACCTTC. Residues: CASSHPGQGDYYGYTF.

This clonotype was recorded a few times. The chain combines TRBV7-2 with TRBJ2-1; 7 bases line up with TRBD1. There are 15 residues in the CDR3. J lost 2 bases, V lost 2 bases, and 3 bases had no gene match. Germline CDR1 reads SGHTA; CDR2 reads FQGNSA. The CDR3 protein is CASSLFTGAYNEQFF. The DNA for the CDR3 is TGTGCCAGCAGCTTATTTACAGGGGCCTACAATGAGCAGTTCTTC.

Ten or more counts support this clonotype. V gene TRBV27 combines with J gene TRBJ1-4; D gene unclear. The germline V gene encodes CDR1 MNHEY and CDR2 SMNVEV (reference sequence). V lost 2 bases and J 8 bases, leaving 18 bases between the germline ends. This CDR3 is 16 amino acids long. The CDR3 DNA is TGTGCCAGCAGTTTAACAATCGAAGGACTTCGAGAAAAACTGTTTTTT. Its protein is CASSLTIEGLREKLFF. Combining the CDR3 with reference TRBV27 and TRBJ1-4 gives the whole variable domain EAQVTQNPRYLITVTGKKLTVTCSQNMNHEYMSWYRQDPGLGLRQIYYSMNVEVTDKGDVPEGYKVSRKEKRNFPLILESPSPNQTSLYFCASSLTIEGLREKLFFGSGTQLSVL.

This clonotype occurred once. CDR3 sequence (DNA): TGCAGCGCTCGTAGGGGAAACAATCAGCCCCAGCATTTT. It translates to CSARRGNNQPQHF. V is TRBV29-1 and J is TRBJ1-5, with D perhaps TRBD1 (5 bases). Per germline, CDR1 SQVTM and CDR2 ANQGSEA. Deletions cut 7 bases from V and 3 bases from J, with 13 bases between. This CDR3 region has 13 residues.

The chain recombines TRBV13 with TRBJ2-7, with D perhaps matching TRBD2 (6 bases). Germline CDR1 is PRHDT and CDR2 is FYEKMQ (reference sequence). V was clipped by 5 bases and J by 7 bases, with 12 bases between them. CDR3 length: 12 residues. As DNA, the CDR3 is TGTGCCAGCAGCGCCGGTGGGGGGGAGCAGTACTTC. Amino acids: CASSAGGGEQYF.

This clonotype showed up just a few times. V gene TRBV29-1 combines with J gene TRBJ2-3; TRBD2 might be the D (6 bases). Germline CDR1 is SQVTM and CDR2 is ANQGSEA. CDR3 size: 14 residues. V lost 5 bases, J lost 3 bases, and 15 bases lay in between. The CDR3 DNA reads as TGCAGCGTTCGGGGGTCCCCCGGGACAGATACGCAGTATTTT. Encoded protein: CSVRGSPGTDTQYF.

This clonotype was recorded many times. The J gene is TRBJ2-7, the V gene TRBV5-1, with 8 nucleotides matching TRBD2. V was clipped by 3 bases and J by 3 bases; unmatched bases: 5. This CDR3 has 14 amino acids. In germline, CDR1 is SGHRS, CDR2 YFSETQ. CDR3 DNA sequence: TGCGCCAGCAGCTCTGGAGCGGGGGTCTACGAGCAGTACTTC. Its protein product is CASSSGAGVYEQYF.

The rearrangement links TRBV11-2 to TRBJ2-3; 7 bases fit TRBD2. Germline V gene sequence: CDR1 SGHAT, CDR2 FQNNGV. CDR3 size: 15 residues. V was clipped by 4 bases and J by 0 bases; unmatched bases: 4. The CDR3 here is CASSSGAGSTDTQYF. DNA for the CDR3: TGTGCCAGCAGCTCCGGAGCGGGAAGCACAGATACGCAGTATTTT.

This clonotype was counted many times. The chain employs TRBV6-1 and TRBJ2-3; 10 positions agree with TRBD2. This CDR3 is 15 amino acids long. The V and J ends lost 6 bases and 5 bases, in that order; junction bases with no gene match: 8. Germline values: CDR1 MNHNS, CDR2 SASEGT. The CDR3 protein is CASRSGRAVVDTQYF. In nucleotides, the CDR3 is TGTGCCAGCAGAAGCGGGAGGGCCGTGGTAGATACGCAGTATTTT.

This clonotype was detected a few times. The rearrangement joins TRBV25-1 to TRBJ1-3; D ambiguous. Trimming took off 2 bases at V and 3 bases at J, with 14 bases between the two ends. Germline V gene lookup returns CDR1 MGHDK and CDR2 SYGVNS. There are 16 residues in the CDR3. The CDR3 spells CASSELGDLIGNTIYF. The CDR3, as DNA: TGTGCCAGCAGTGAACTTGGGGATCTAATTGGAAACACCATATATTTT.

This clonotype has only a few counts. The rearrangement joins TRBV15 to TRBJ2-2; TRBD1 agrees at 9 bases. CDR3 size: 15 residues. The junction had 6 bases not matched to a gene; V was cut back by 5 bases and J by 5 bases. Germline V CDR1 and CDR2: LNHNV, YYDKDF (reference sequence). CDR3 sequence reads: CATSRADRGTGELFF. The CDR3 coding sequence is TGTGCCACCAGCCGTGCCGACAGGGGGACCGGGGAGCTGTTTTTT.

Here the CDR3 reads CSARPAEAFF. CDR3 sequence (DNA): TGCAGTGCTAGGCCGGCCGAAGCTTTCTTT. The chain links TRBV20-1 to TRBJ1-1; D not resolved. Trimming took 3 bases from V and 8 from J, leaving 7 bases between them. This CDR3 contains 10 residues. In germline, CDR1 is DFQATT, CDR2 SNEGSKA (reference sequence).